The sequence of this T cell receptor beta chain was determined in a study of cytomegalovirus exposure and HLA in healthy donors. In regard to this clone: Its antigen is undetermined.

This CDR3 contains 12 residues. Germline lookup yields CDR1 SGHNT and CDR2 YYREEE (reference sequence). Trimming removed 4 bases from V and 10 bases from J; junction bases left unmatched: 4. Findings of the study overall: Later analysis showed most CMV-associated TCR beta chains appearing HLA-restricted.

Use of 60 Vbeta and 13 Jbeta primers characterized the PCR. Profiled with immunoSEQ multiplex PCR; TCRdb holds only in-frame clones, not every one. This sample has roughly 150,000 clones, with around 72% found just once. Each of the donors was a healthy bone marrow donor. The sample consisted of PBMCs. The sequence was obtained from a female donor in good health and CMV-seronegative. The V gene is TRBV5-4, the J gene TRBJ2-1, with 8 bases lining up with TRBD1. The CDR3 loop reads CASSLRQGEQFF. For the CDR3, the DNA is TGTGCCAGCAGCCTACGACAGGGGGAGCAGTTCTTC.